These T cell receptor beta chains were read from a single sample in a study of cytomegalovirus exposure and HLA in healthy donors. This table comes from immunoSEQ multiplex PCR, and its TCRdb copy is limited to in-frame clones, with some not included. This sample has roughly 100,000 clones; over 65% occur once, and the top ten carry more than 8%. The sequenced sample consisted of PBMCs. Receptors were obtained from a middle-aged man in good health and CMV-seropositive. CDR3s include the opening cysteine and the closing phenylalanine or tryptophan. The D gene is left open where the match is weak. Size tells how often a clone was seen (once, few, many) or the class of an expanded clone, and some rows leave it out.

DNA: TGTGCCAGCAGCTTGGTAGGAGGGTACACTGAAGCTTTCTTT; CDR3: CASSLVGGYTEAFF; size: NA; V: TRBV5-5; D: NA; J: TRBJ1-1
DNA: TGTGCCAGCTCACCCCCTCGGGGGGGCAAGGACGAGCAGTACTTC; CDR3: CASSPPRGGKDEQYF; size: NA; V: TRBV18; D: TRBD2; J: TRBJ2-7
DNA: TGTGCCAGCAGCTCCCAGGGGACTGAAGCTTTCTTT; CDR3: CASSSQGTEAFF; size: NA; V: TRBV7-9; D: NA; J: TRBJ1-1
DNA: TGCAGCGTTGAAGTCCCCGGCCGGAACAGTCCCTACGAGCAGTACTTC; CDR3: CSVEVPGRNSPYEQYF; size: NA; V: TRBV29-1; D: NA; J: TRBJ2-7
DNA: TGCGCCAGCACGAGGGGGCTAGATGGCTACGAGCAGTACTTC; CDR3: CASTRGLDGYEQYF; size: NA; V: TRBV5-1; D: TRBD1; J: TRBJ2-7
DNA: TGCGCCAGCAGTCAACTTCAGGGGCGACCCGGGGAGCTGTTTTTT; CDR3: CASSQLQGRPGELFF; size: NA; V: TRBV23-1; D: NA; J: TRBJ2-2
DNA: TGTGCCACCAGCCCGGGACAATCGACAGATACGCAGTATTTT; CDR3: CATSPGQSTDTQYF; size: few; V: TRBV15; D: NA; J: TRBJ2-3
DNA: TGTGCCAGCAGCGCCCGGACAGGGGCGTTGAACACTGAAGCTTTCTTT; CDR3: CASSARTGALNTEAFF; size: NA; V: TRBV7-2; D: TRBD1; J: TRBJ1-1
DNA: TGTGCCAGCAGCCAAGACCCCCTAGCGGAGCTAACGATTCAGTACTTC; CDR3: CASSQDPLAELTIQYF; size: NA; V: TRBV4-2; D: TRBD2; J: TRBJ2-4
DNA: TGTGCCAGCAGTTACTCGAGGACAGGGTTTGGCAATGAGCAGTTCTTC; CDR3: CASSYSRTGFGNEQFF; size: NA; V: TRBV6-5; D: TRBD1; J: TRBJ2-1
DNA: TGTGCCAGCTCACCGGAACCGGGACAGAGCGCTGCTTTCTTT; CDR3: CASSPEPGQSAAFF; size: NA; V: TRBV18; D: TRBD1; J: TRBJ1-1
DNA: TGTGCCAGCAGCGCCGGACAGCACACCGGGGAGCTGTTTTTT; CDR3: CASSAGQHTGELFF; size: NA; V: TRBV9; D: NA; J: TRBJ2-2
DNA: TGTGCCAGCAGCTTAGGGACAGGGGAGCGGGGAAAACTGTTTTTT; CDR3: CASSLGTGERGKLFF; size: once; V: TRBV7-8; D: TRBD1; J: TRBJ1-4
DNA: TGTGCCAGCTCGAGGACAGGAAGGAGGTTAAGCAATCAGCCCCAGCATTTT; CDR3: CASSRTGRRLSNQPQHF; size: NA; V: TRBV21-1; D: NA; J: TRBJ1-5
DNA: TGTGCCAGCAGCCCCCACCGCTCCGGGGGAGTACATGAGCAGTTCTTC; CDR3: CASSPHRSGGVHEQFF; size: NA; V: TRBV7-2; D: NA; J: TRBJ2-1
DNA: TGTGCAAGTCGCTTACCCCTTTTCGTAGCGGGAGTCAGTACCGGGGAGCTGTTTTTT; CDR3: CASRLPLFVAGVSTGELFF; size: NA; V: TRBV12-2; D: NA; J: TRBJ2-2
DNA: TGTGCCAGCAGCTTAGCGCAGGCAGGGCGGGCGGGGGGAGGTGGAACCCAGTACTTC; CDR3: CASSLAQAGRAGGGGTQYF; size: NA; V: TRBV7-2; D: TRBD2; J: TRBJ2-5
DNA: TGTGCCAGCAGTAGGAGTAATAGCAATCAGCCCCAGCATTTT; CDR3: CASSRSNSNQPQHF; size: NA; V: TRBV6-6; D: NA; J: TRBJ1-5
DNA: TGTGCCAGCAGTTACGGATCAGGGAGGGCTGAAGCTTTCTTT; CDR3: CASSYGSGRAEAFF; size: NA; V: TRBV6-5; D: NA; J: TRBJ1-1
DNA: TGTGCCAGCAGTTCCCCAGGGCGGGGCGGGGAGCTGTTTTTT; CDR3: CASSSPGRGGELFF; size: NA; V: TRBV6-5; D: NA; J: TRBJ2-2
DNA: TGTGCCAGCAGCTCCTGGGGGGTAGAGACCCAGTACTTC; CDR3: CASSSWGVETQYF; size: once; V: TRBV5-5; D: NA; J: TRBJ2-5
DNA: TGTGCCAGCAGCTTAACGGGCAGTGAGACCCAGTACTTC; CDR3: CASSLTGSETQYF; size: NA; V: TRBV7-3; D: NA; J: TRBJ2-5
DNA: TGCGCCAGCACTAGCGGGAGTATTGAGACCCAGTACTTC; CDR3: CASTSGSIETQYF; size: NA; V: TRBV10-2; D: TRBD2; J: TRBJ2-5
DNA: TGTGCCAGCAGCTATAGCGGAGGAAGCTCCTACAATGAGCAGTTCTTC; CDR3: CASSYSGGSSYNEQFF; size: NA; V: TRBV11-2; D: NA; J: TRBJ2-1
DNA: TGTGCCATCAGCGGACAGTCCGAGCAGTACTTC; CDR3: CAISGQSEQYF; size: NA; V: TRBV10-3; D: NA; J: TRBJ2-7
DNA: TGTGCCAGCAGTATCCGGGAGAACACCGGGGAGCTGTTTTTT; CDR3: CASSIRENTGELFF; size: NA; V: TRBV27; D: NA; J: TRBJ2-2
DNA: TGTGCCAGCGGGGGGGGGAGCTCCTACGAGCAGTACTTC; CDR3: CASGGGSSYEQYF; size: NA; V: TRBV7-6; D: TRBD2; J: TRBJ2-7
DNA: TGCGCCAGCAGCTTGGTTGCGCCCTCCTACAATGAGCAGTTCTTC; CDR3: CASSLVAPSYNEQFF; size: few; V: TRBV5-1; D: NA; J: TRBJ2-1
DNA: TGTGCCAGCAGCGTAGTACAGAACACCGGGGAGCTGTTTTTT; CDR3: CASSVVQNTGELFF; size: NA; V: TRBV9; D: NA; J: TRBJ2-2
DNA: TGTGCCAGTAGTCCCCGGGACAGGGGAGTTAATTCACCCCTCCACTTT; CDR3: CASSPRDRGVNSPLHF; size: NA; V: TRBV19; D: TRBD1; J: TRBJ1-6
DNA: TGTGCCAGCCGCATAGCGGGAGGGGACAATGAGCAGTTCTTC; CDR3: CASRIAGGDNEQFF; size: NA; V: TRBV7-2; D: TRBD2; J: TRBJ2-1
DNA: TGTGCCAGCAGTTTATTAACGAGGGGGACCGGGGAGCTGTTTTTT; CDR3: CASSLLTRGTGELFF; size: NA; V: TRBV27; D: NA; J: TRBJ2-2
DNA: TGTGCCAGCAGCCTGTGGGGAGGGTTCGCCTACGAGCAGTACTTC; CDR3: CASSLWGGFAYEQYF; size: NA; V: TRBV7-3; D: TRBD2; J: TRBJ2-7
DNA: TGTGCCAGTAGTATCAGACAGGCCTATGGCTACACCTTC; CDR3: CASSIRQAYGYTF; size: NA; V: TRBV19; D: NA; J: TRBJ1-2
DNA: TGTGCCAGTACTGAGGGGGCGACACACACCGGGGAGCTGTTTTTT; CDR3: CASTEGATHTGELFF; size: few; V: TRBV19; D: TRBD1; J: TRBJ2-2